These 23 T cell receptor beta chains originate from one sample sequenced in a study of glioma-infiltrating T cells. The iRepertoire nested amplicon-rescue multiplex PCR amplified TCR alpha and beta CDR3s from RNA. TCRdb processed the multiplex PCR reads anew with MiXCR; each CDR3 protein has one entry. Altogether approximately 140,000 distinct CDR3 sequences are present, about 22% being singletons, with the ten largest covering about 30%. Material: glioma tissue, nonneoplastic brain tissue, or PBMCs (not recorded which). These receptors were obtained from a human donor with low-grade glioma or glioblastoma, undergoing nonglioma brain surgery, or in good health (not recorded which).

This clonotype turned up a few times. The chain links TRBV28 to TRBJ1-3; a weak D match, TRBD1 (5 bases). This CDR3 comprises 14 residues. V lost 6 bases to trimming and J lost 4 bases, with 13 bases between them. Germline V gene data show CDR1 as MDHEN and CDR2 as SYDVKM. CDR3 amino acids: CASSRGGVGNTIYF. As DNA, the CDR3 is TGTGCCAGCAGCCGGGGGGGGGTCGGAAACACCATATATTTT.

This clonotype showed up just a few times. The rearrangement links TRBV12-3 or TRBV12-4 to TRBJ1-5, with D possibly matching TRBD1 (5 bases). V shed 7 bases and J shed 5 bases, with 12 bases lying between them. The CDR3 runs to 13 residues. In DNA, the CDR3 is TGTGCCAGCACCTCCCGGGGGGATCAGCCCCAGCATTTT. This translates into CASTSRGDQPQHF.

Comments on this clonotype: This could be a read error, since a much larger clone is one nucleotide away. The chain combines TRBV27 with TRBJ1-2; D not certain. CDR1 is MNHEY, CDR2 SMNVEV, per germline (reference sequence). V gave up 3 bases and J gave up 7 bases, with 15 bases separating them. CDR3 length equals 14 residues. CDR3: CASSFRVSAGGYTF. The CDR3 DNA is TGTGCCAGCAGTTTCCGGGTCAGCGCAGGTGGCTACACCTTC.

This clonotype was recorded a few times. The chain is built from TRBV6-1 and TRBJ2-5, with D possibly matching TRBD1 (6 bases). The germline gives CDR1 MNHNS, CDR2 SASEGT. The length of the CDR3 is 16 residues. V gave up 5 bases and J gave up 0 bases, with 16 bases separating them. CDR3 sequence reads: CASSLRDILYQETQYF. The DNA for the CDR3 is TGTGCCAGCAGTCTCCGGGACATCTTGTACCAAGAGACCCAGTACTTC.

The chain combines TRBV5-5 with TRBJ2-3; no definite D call. V lost 4 bases to trimming and J lost 6 bases, with 15 bases between them. The germline V gene has CDR1 SGHKS and CDR2 YYEKEE (reference sequence). CDR3 length: 14 amino acids. The CDR3 loop is CASSPLEGPDTQYF. The CDR3 bases are TGTGCCAGCAGCCCCTTGGAAGGGCCCGATACGCAGTATTTT.

This clonotype has only a few counts. The chain combines TRBV19 with TRBJ2-1; D is ambiguous. CDR3 length: 11 amino acids. Germline CDR1 reads LNHDA; CDR2 reads SQIVND (reference sequence). V was shortened by 7 bases and J by 12 bases, with 13 bases between the two germline ends. CDR3 region: CASTYAWVQFF. The CDR3 coding sequence is TGTGCCAGTACTTATGCCTGGGTGCAGTTCTTC. Full variable domain (missing parts from reference TRBV19 and TRBJ2-1): DGGITQSPKYLFRKEGQNVTLSCEQNLNHDAMYWYRQDPGQGLRLIYYSQIVNDFQKGDIAEGYSVSREKKESFPLTVTSAQKNPTAFYLCASTYAWVQFFGPGTRLTVL.

Comments on this clonotype: Possible read error: a much larger clone is one base away. This sequence joins TRBV20-1 and TRBJ1-1, with D perhaps matching TRBD1 (5 bases). V was trimmed by 3 bases and J by 4 bases, leaving 9 bases between them. CDR3 length: 12 residues. Germline CDR1 reads DFQATT; CDR2 reads SNEGSKA (reference sequence). CDR3 protein: CSARGRATEAFF. In nucleotides, the CDR3 is TGCAGTGCTAGGGGCAGGGCCACTGAAGCTTTCTTT.

This clonotype was seen a few times. The V and J genes are TRBV24-1 and TRBJ2-1, with D tentatively TRBD1 (6 bases). CDR1 and CDR2 (germline): KGHDR, SFDVKD. This CDR3 is 13 amino acids long. V was clipped by 4 bases and J by 12 bases, with 15 bases between them. This CDR3 is CATSEDRFRGQFF. Here the CDR3 DNA reads TGTGCCACCAGTGAAGACCGGTTCAGGGGGCAGTTCTTC.

In its sample, this clonotype was seen a few times. The chain links TRBV5-1 to TRBJ1-5; no firm D call. Looked up from germline, CDR1 is SGHRS and CDR2 is YFSETQ. V was clipped by 4 bases and J by 3 bases, with 14 bases between them. The CDR3 contains 15 residues. CDR3 sequence reads: CASSPTTDLNQPQHF. In nucleotides, the CDR3 is TGCGCCAGCAGCCCCACCACAGACCTCAATCAGCCCCAGCATTTT.

The chain's CDR3 is CASRETGKTGELFF. The CDR3 bases are TGTGCCAGCAGGGAGACAGGGAAAACCGGGGAGCTGTTTTTT. The chain has TRBV28 and TRBJ2-2; 7 bases map to TRBD1. The length of the CDR3 is 14 residues. The trim removed 6 bases at V and 5 bases at J, leaving 6 bases unmatched. The germline V gene has CDR1 MDHEN and CDR2 SYDVKM. Full variable domain (missing parts from reference TRBV28 and TRBJ2-2): DVKVTQSSRYLVKRTGEKVFLECVQDMDHENMFWYRQDPGLGLRLIYFSYDVKMKEKGDIPEGYSVSREKKERFSLILESASTNQTSMYLCASRETGKTGELFFGEGSRLTVL.

The J gene is TRBJ1-5, the V gene TRBV19; D not resolved. Germline-derived CDR1 and CDR2 are LNHDA and SQIVND (reference sequence). V was pared by 6 bases and J by 5 bases, with 14 bases between. The CDR3 runs 14 residues. In nucleotides, the CDR3 is TGTGCCAGTAGCCGGGGTGGCCGGGATCAGCCCCAGCATTTT. Translated, it gives CASSRGGRDQPQHF.

Of note for this clonotype: A much larger clone differs from this one at a single base, so this may be a read error. The DNA for the CDR3 is TGTGCCAGCAGCGGGGACTTTGAGACCAAGTACTTC. Its protein product is CASSGDFETKYF. This chain links TRBV7-9 with TRBJ2-5; D might be TRBD2 (6 bases). CDR3 size: 12 residues. Germline CDR1 reads SEHNR; CDR2 reads FQNEAQ (reference sequence).

This clonotype appeared a few times. The chain couples TRBV27 to TRBJ2-2; possibly TRBD1 or TRBD2 for D (6 bases each). Germline CDR1 reads MNHEY; CDR2 reads SMNVEV (reference sequence). The length of the CDR3 is 16 residues. V lost 1 base, J lost 4 bases, and 13 bases lay in between. The CDR3 is CASSLLAGGPTGELFF. Here the CDR3 DNA reads TGTGCCAGCAGTTTATTAGCCGGGGGCCCCACCGGGGAGCTGTTTTTT.

There are many counts of this clonotype. The gene calls are TRBV15 and TRBJ2-1, with TRBD2 matching 11 bases. The CDR3 is made up of 14 amino acids. The V gene end was trimmed by 7 bases and the J gene end by 4 bases; junction bases not matched to a gene: 3. CDR1 is LNHNV, CDR2 YYDKDF, per germline (reference sequence). CDR3 sequence reads: CATNLAGGYNEQFF. CDR3 coding DNA: TGTGCCACCAACCTAGCGGGGGGATACAATGAGCAGTTCTTC. Full variable domain (rest looked up from reference TRBV15 and TRBJ2-1): DAMVIQNPRYQVTQFGKPVTLSCSQTLNHNVMYWYQQKSSQAPKLLFHYYDKDFNNEADTPDNFQSRRPNTSFCFLDIRSPGLGDTAMYLCATNLAGGYNEQFFGPGTRLTVL.

This clonotype came up many times. The chain combines TRBV20-1 with TRBJ1-5, with 7 bases matching TRBD1. The CDR3 length is 12 residues. Germline V gene lookup returns CDR1 DFQATT and CDR2 SNEGSKA (reference sequence). Germline trimming cut 4 bases from V and 6 bases from J; bases unmatched to any gene: 3. The CDR3 region has the DNA TGCAGTGCTACTCAGGGGGGTCAGCCCCAGCATTTT. Translating gives CSATQGGQPQHF.

The chain is built from TRBV20-1 and TRBJ1-6, with a possible D match to TRBD1 (5 bases). Germline CDR1 DFQATT, CDR2 SNEGSKA (reference sequence). The CDR3 covers 14 residues. Trimming shortened V by 0 bases and J by 6 bases, and 9 bases separated the two germline ends. This CDR3 reads CSARDRTINSPLHF. In DNA form, the CDR3 reads TGCAGTGCTAGAGATAGGACAATTAATTCACCCCTCCACTTT.

This clonotype appeared a few times. The chain joins TRBV19 to TRBJ2-3; D gene unclear. This CDR3 spans 14 amino acids. Germline loops: CDR1 LNHDA, CDR2 SQIVND (reference sequence). V lost 3 bases and J 4 bases, leaving 11 bases between the germline ends. CDR3 region: CASSMVANPDTQYF. The CDR3, as DNA: TGTGCCAGTAGTATGGTCGCTAACCCAGATACGCAGTATTTT.

The rearrangement joins TRBV28 to TRBJ1-2; D not certain. Trimming pared 6 bases from V and 7 bases from J, leaving 12 bases between. CDR1 MDHEN and CDR2 SYDVKM come from the germline V gene. The CDR3 runs to 12 residues. In nucleotides, the CDR3 is TGTGCCAGCAGCTCCGCCAAGGGTGGCTACACCTTC. Protein sequence: CASSSAKGGYTF.

This sequence joins TRBV7-9 and TRBJ2-5, with 7 bases fitting TRBD1. The CDR3 consists of 15 residues. Germline-derived CDR1 and CDR2 are SEHNR and FQNEAQ (reference sequence). J gave up 2 bases and V 8 bases, and 11 bases lay outside the gene matches. The CDR3 bases are TGTGCCAGCCTACGAACCGGGACAGTTCAAGAGACCCAGTACTTC. Protein sequence: CASLRTGTVQETQYF.

In its sample, this clonotype was seen a few times. V is TRBV27 and J is TRBJ2-1, with 14 bases fitting TRBD2. Looked up from germline, CDR1 is MNHEY and CDR2 is SMNVEV (reference sequence). The CDR3 runs to 16 residues. With V trimmed by 2 bases and J by 7 bases, 4 bases remained unmatched. The CDR3 DNA is TGTGCCAGCAGTTTACGACTAGCGGGGGGGCCGAATGAGCAGTTCTTC. Protein product: CASSLRLAGGPNEQFF.

The J gene is TRBJ1-5, the V gene TRBV12-3 or TRBV12-4; D is perhaps TRBD1 (5 bases). The CDR3 spans 13 residues. V shed 5 bases and J shed 9 bases, with 14 bases lying between them. The CDR3 sequence: CASSTGPALPQHF. CDR3 DNA: TGTGCCAGCAGTACGGGACCGGCTCTGCCCCAGCATTTT.

For this clonotype: One end of the junction varies from germline; a read error may be responsible. The chain couples TRBV7-3 to TRBJ1-1; D uncertain. Germline CDR1 reads SGHTA; CDR2 reads FQGTGA. CDR3 length equals 15 residues. As DNA, the CDR3 is TGTGCCAGCAGCCCCTCGTTGGGGAAGAACACTGAAGATTTCTTT. This sequence encodes CASSPSLGKNTEDFF.

The J gene is TRBJ2-5, the V gene TRBV24-1; no clear D gene. Trimming removed 7 bases from V and 2 bases from J, with 10 bases in between. Germline assignment: CDR1 KGHDR and CDR2 SFDVKD. This CDR3 has 13 residues. In DNA form, the CDR3 reads TGTGCCACCAGCTCCCCACTGCAAGAGACCCAGTACTTC. Protein: CATSSPLQETQYF.